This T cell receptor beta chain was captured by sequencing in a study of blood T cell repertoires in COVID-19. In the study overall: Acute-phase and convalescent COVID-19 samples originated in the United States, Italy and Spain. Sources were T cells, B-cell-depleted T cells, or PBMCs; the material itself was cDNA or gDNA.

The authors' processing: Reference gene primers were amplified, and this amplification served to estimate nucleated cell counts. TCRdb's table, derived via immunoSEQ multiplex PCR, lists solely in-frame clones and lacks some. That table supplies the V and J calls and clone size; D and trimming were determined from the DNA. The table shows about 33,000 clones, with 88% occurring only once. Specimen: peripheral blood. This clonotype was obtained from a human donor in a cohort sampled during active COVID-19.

The CDR3 region has the DNA TGCGCCAGCAGCCAAGATCTTGTCGGGTCAGCTAGCGTACCAAGAGGGACCCAGTACTTC. Translating gives CASSQDLVGSASVPRGTQYF. V usage is TRBV4-3 and J usage is TRBJ2-5, with D perhaps TRBD2 (6 bases). The length of the CDR3 is 20 residues. The germline V gene has CDR1 LGHNA and CDR2 YSLEER. V lost 0 bases and J 7 bases, leaving 30 bases between the germline ends.